The 13 T cell receptor beta chains below all came from one sample that was sequenced in a study of T cells in Graves' hyperthyroidism and ophthalmopathy. It was RNA transcripts that yielded the amplified TCR beta CDR3 regions. A set of HTBI primers served as the primers for a first-round RT-PCR of the TCR CDR3. TCRdb used MiXCR to reprocess the multiplex PCR reads, holding one entry per CDR3 protein. The sample holds hundreds of thousands of distinct CDR3 sequences; about 45% are singletons and the top ten take about 7.2%. The sample comprised peripheral blood or thyroid tissue (not recorded which). These receptors all stem from an adult man with Graves' disease, either hyperthyroidism or ophthalmopathy (not recorded which).

Worth noting for this clonotype: A read error may be the cause here, since a much bigger clone is one base away. No conserved phenylalanine or tryptophan is present at the end of the CDR3, so a read error is the likely explanation. The rearrangement joins TRBV29-1 to TRBJ2-5; 7 bases match TRBD1. The V gene end was trimmed by 3 bases and the J gene end by 0 bases; junction bases not matched to a gene: 4. This CDR3 is 14 amino acids long. Germline CDR1 SQVTM, CDR2 ANQGSEA. CDR3 in DNA: TGCAGCGTTGAGACAGGGCGAAACCAAGAGACCCAGTACTCC. The encoded protein is CSVETGRNQETQYS.

The rearrangement uses TRBV20-1 and TRBJ2-7; TRBD2 matches at 7 bases. With V trimmed by 3 bases and J by 5 bases, 1 base remained unmatched. Germline V gene sequence: CDR1 DFQATT, CDR2 SNEGSKA (reference sequence). The CDR3 has 11 amino acids. CDR3 sequence: CSARGGDEQYF. The CDR3 region has the DNA TGCAGTGCTAGGGGGGGGGACGAGCAGTACTTC.

This clonotype has just a few counts. The chain uses TRBV20-1 and TRBJ1-6; 7 bases map to TRBD1. The CDR3 runs to 16 residues. CDR1 DFQATT and CDR2 SNEGSKA come from the germline V gene (reference sequence). Germline trimming cut 3 bases from V and 10 bases from J; bases unmatched to any gene: 15. The CDR3 sequence is CSARAAEQGMSSPLHF. DNA of the CDR3: TGCAGTGCTAGGGCCGCTGAACAGGGGATGAGCTCACCCCTCCACTTT.

This clonotype has just one count. This rearrangement joins TRBV12-3 or TRBV12-4 to TRBJ1-3, with no clear D. V lost 4 bases and J lost 4, with 14 bases in between. The CDR3 covers 15 residues. For the CDR3, the DNA is TGTGCCAGCAGTTACCTACGGAGGGTCGGAAACACCATATATTTT. Encoded protein: CASSYLRRVGNTIYF.

This clonotype was seen once. V is TRBV10-2 and J is TRBJ2-5, with a weak D call TRBD1 (6 bases). The CDR3 contains 14 residues. Germline V gene sequence: CDR1 WSHSY, CDR2 SAAADI. V lost 4 bases, J lost 1 base, and 10 bases lay in between. DNA for the CDR3: TGCGCCAGCAGTGGAGGGGACACCCAAGAGACCCAGTACTTC. It codes for CASSGGDTQETQYF.

V usage is TRBV2 and J usage is TRBJ2-5, with 7 bases that match TRBD1. This CDR3 contains 14 residues. J gave up 3 bases and V 6 bases, and 7 bases lay outside the gene matches. CDR1 and CDR2 from the germline V gene are SNHLY and FYNNEI. The chain's CDR3 is CASSLNTGEETQYF. In DNA form, the CDR3 reads TGTGCCAGCAGCCTGAACACAGGGGAAGAGACCCAGTACTTC.

The chain recombines TRBV29-1 with TRBJ2-5, with D tentatively TRBD1 (6 bases). The V gene lost 8 bases and the J gene lost 5 bases, with 15 bases spanning the gap. Germline CDR1 SQVTM, CDR2 ANQGSEA. The CDR3 runs 12 residues. CDR3 sequence (DNA): TGCAGCTCCCGGAACAGGGACGAGACCCAGTACTTC. This sequence encodes CSSRNRDETQYF.

In this sample, this clonotype turned up a few times. The rearrangement uses TRBV12-3 or TRBV12-4 and TRBJ1-2, with D uncertain. The CDR3 covers 14 residues. Trimming cost V 3 bases and J 6 bases, with 14 bases left between them. The chain's CDR3 is CASSFAGVTHGYTF. CDR3 in DNA: TGTGCCAGCAGTTTCGCCGGAGTTACCCATGGCTACACCTTC.

The chain combines TRBV4-1 with TRBJ1-5; D not resolved. The length of the CDR3 is 13 residues. V was cut by 1 base and J by 6 bases, with 7 bases left in between. Germline CDR1 is MGHRA and CDR2 is YSYEKL. The CDR3: CASSQGPTQPQHF. The CDR3, as DNA: TGCGCCAGCAGCCAAGGGCCTACTCAGCCCCAGCATTTT.

This clonotype has only one observation. No DNA is shown, since the ends of the CDR3 on it are uncertain; the CDR3 is the one TCRdb lists. The chain carries TRBV7-9 and TRBJ1-5. Germline-derived CDR1 and CDR2 are SEHNR and FQNEAQ (reference sequence). 20 amino acids form the CDR3, both terminal residues included. CDR3 in amino acids: CASSIYLCSVADGGNQPQHF.

The rearrangement uses TRBV20-1 and TRBJ1-2, with TRBD1 identical over 9 bases. Looked up from germline, CDR1 is DFQATT and CDR2 is SNEGSKA (reference sequence). The CDR3 is 14 residues long. The ends lost 6 bases at V and 2 bases at J; junction bases unmatched: 7. This CDR3 is CSATGTGNNYGYTF. The CDR3 DNA follows: TGCAGTGCCACCGGGACAGGGAACAACTATGGCTACACCTTC.

As to this clonotype: A much bigger clone sits one base away, suggesting this may be a read error. This chain links TRBV7-9 with TRBJ1-6; 8 bases are a match to TRBD1. Germline loops: CDR1 SEHNR, CDR2 FQNEAQ (reference sequence). The CDR3 extends over 15 amino acids. With V trimmed by 4 bases and J by 10 bases, 9 bases remained unmatched. This CDR3 is CASSSGGWEGSPLHF. For the CDR3, the DNA is TGTGCCAGCAGCTCAGGGGGCTGGGAAGGCTCACCCCTCCACTTT.

This clonotype appeared once. The chain employs TRBV6-5 and TRBJ1-2; no reliable D call. The CDR3 has 14 residues. V was trimmed by 2 bases and J by 5 bases, leaving 12 bases between them. The germline V gene encodes CDR1 MNHEY and CDR2 SVGAGI. CDR3 sequence: CASSYGLLGYGYTF. The CDR3 DNA reads as TGTGCCAGCAGTTACGGCCTCCTGGGGTATGGCTACACCTTC.